The table lists the clone carrying this T cell receptor beta chain with many counts. Antigen unknown. The data derive from a study of T cells in Graves' hyperthyroidism and ophthalmopathy. Study outcomes and limitations: Within blood appeared most thyroid clonotypes that had expanded above 0.001.

In germline, CDR1 is SGHDN, CDR2 FVKESK. The CDR3 contains 15 residues. V shed 1 base, J shed 7 bases, and the junction held 7 bases outside the gene matches. There were TCR beta CDR3 regions amplified from RNA transcripts. First-round RT-PCR of the TCR CDR3 relied on the HTBI primer set. TCRdb recomputed calls from the multiplex PCR reads with MiXCR, one row per CDR3 protein. The sample has about 700,000 distinct CDR3 sequences; approximately 14% are singletons. The study excluded patients with uncontrolled infection, other autoimmune disease, pregnancy or lactation. This clonotype originated in a woman aged 18 to 35 with Graves' hyperthyroidism. The chain couples TRBV14 to TRBJ1-2; 9 bases align to TRBD1. Specimen: blood. Here the CDR3 reads CASSQGLGQGIGYTF. The CDR3 DNA reads TGTGCCAGCAGCCAAGGCCTGGGACAGGGAATTGGCTACACCTTC.